These T cell receptor beta chains were read from a single sample in a study of blood T cell repertoires in COVID-19. Using immunoSEQ multiplex PCR, the repertoire was profiled, and TCRdb retains in-frame clones only, with some absent. The table records about 270,000 clones, almost 85% of them present only once. The sample was PBMCs or T cells enriched from blood (not recorded which). These receptors were obtained from a woman aged 45-65 years with acute COVID-19. Each CDR3 is given without its conserved first and last residue.

TRBJ1-5	TRBV5-1	ASSPGQGANQPQH
TRBJ1-1	TRBV7-9	ASSLETGGVGTEAF
TRBJ1-2	TRBV27	ASKSTGDYGYT
TRBJ1-5	TRBV6-4	ASSDGPVFRSEQPQH
TRBJ2-3	TRBV23-1	AGTGGNTDTQY
TRBJ2-3	TRBV7-2	ASSLQGLNGGAEY
TRBJ2-5	TRBV7-7	ASSVGVDRGKETQY
TRBJ2-5	TRBV11-2	ASSPIRDSLQETQY
TRBJ1-2	TRBV9	ASADRTGGYT
TRBJ1-2	TRBV9	ASSEGRVGGYT
TRBJ1-2	TRBV4-2	ASSQAGQGEGGYT
TRBJ1-2	TRBV6-5	ASSPKGQGRYGYT
TRBJ1-2	TRBV2	ASSAQGLANYGYT
TRBJ2-7	TRBV25-1	ASSECIKRGTSYEQY
TRBJ2-7	TRBV19	ASSNGQGLEQY
TRBJ1-1	TRBV7-3	ASSITGTDTEAF
TRBJ1-5	TRBV7-2	ASSSASAVSNQPQH
TRBJ2-1	TRBV18	ASSPQGASSYNEQF
TRBJ1-2	TRBV19	ATRAPGEGGYT
TRBJ1-6	TRBV4-1	ASSQGPGTRSPLH
TRBJ1-2	TRBV12-3/TRBV12-4	ASSFSGGGYT
TRBJ1-2	TRBV29-1	SVAYWATEYGYT
TRBJ1-2	TRBV14	ASSQWAFGYT
TRBJ2-7	TRBV14	ASSQVPGQGMGSYEQY
TRBJ1-4	TRBV5-1	ASSPDRGREKLF
TRBJ1-4	TRBV5-1	ASSFRDPRREEKLF
TRBJ2-1	TRBV30	AWSVPGLAGGESYNEQF
TRBJ2-7	TRBV5-1	ASSFIGGNYEQY
TRBJ1-1	TRBV7-9	ASSLFEGYTEAF
TRBJ1-1	TRBV6-5	ASSRAEAF
TRBJ2-7	TRBV2	ASSGYADSEY
TRBJ1-2	TRBV28	ASRETGKNYGYT
TRBJ2-1	TRBV6-5	ASSYSRDSPVF
TRBJ2-5	TRBV10-1	ASSSSVQETQY
TRBJ2-7	TRBV18	ASSGVSGKSSYEQY
TRBJ1-5	TRBV7-2	ASSLDRLQQGAQH
TRBJ2-2	TRBV30	AWSYSGGASGELF
TRBJ1-1	TRBV6-2/TRBV6-3	ASSYFTGGTEAF
TRBJ1-3	TRBV7-2	ASSSYSGSGNTIY
TRBJ2-5	TRBV5-4	ASSLEQRGAGETQY
TRBJ1-2	TRBV4-1	ASSQEPQATRNYGYT
TRBJ1-2	TRBV7-8	ASSLYDRGNYGYT
TRBJ2-7	TRBV7-2	ASSLGAGDPYEQY
TRBJ2-5	TRBV5-1	ASSLGLGETQY
TRBJ1-2	TRBV12-3/TRBV12-4	ASSLTGVGYT
TRBJ1-1	TRBV30	AWGRETNTEAF
TRBJ2-7	TRBV11-3	ASLMAVYEQY
TRBJ1-2	TRBV12-3/TRBV12-4	ASSLSQGGGYT
TRBJ1-5	TRBV3-1/TRBV3-2	ASSQEPGSVQRGNQPQH
TRBJ1-1	TRBV20-1	SASGRVLTVGTEAF
TRBJ1-6	TRBV18	ASSRSREWNSPLH
TRBJ1-6	TRBV2	ASSEGQDGSPLH